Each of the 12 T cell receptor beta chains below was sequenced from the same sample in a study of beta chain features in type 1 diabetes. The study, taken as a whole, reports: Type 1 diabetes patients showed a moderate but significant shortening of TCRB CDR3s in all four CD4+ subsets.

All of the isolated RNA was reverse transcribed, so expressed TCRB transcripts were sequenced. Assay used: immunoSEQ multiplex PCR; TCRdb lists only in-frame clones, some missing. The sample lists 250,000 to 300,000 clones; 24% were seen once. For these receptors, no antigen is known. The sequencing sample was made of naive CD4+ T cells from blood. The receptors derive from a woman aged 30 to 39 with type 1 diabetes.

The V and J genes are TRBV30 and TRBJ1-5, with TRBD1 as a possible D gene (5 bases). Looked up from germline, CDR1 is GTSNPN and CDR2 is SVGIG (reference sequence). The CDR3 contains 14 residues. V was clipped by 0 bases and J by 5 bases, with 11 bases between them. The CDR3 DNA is TGTGCCTGGAGTGTAGGGGTGGGTGATCAGCCCCAGCATTTT. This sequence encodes CAWSVGVGDQPQHF.

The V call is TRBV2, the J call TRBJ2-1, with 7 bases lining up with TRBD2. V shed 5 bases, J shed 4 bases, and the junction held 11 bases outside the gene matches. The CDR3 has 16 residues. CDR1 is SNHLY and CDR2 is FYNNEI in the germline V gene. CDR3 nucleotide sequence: TGTGCCAGCAGTTCTTTACTAGCGAGCCCGTACAATGAGCAGTTCTTC. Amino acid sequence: CASSSLLASPYNEQFF.

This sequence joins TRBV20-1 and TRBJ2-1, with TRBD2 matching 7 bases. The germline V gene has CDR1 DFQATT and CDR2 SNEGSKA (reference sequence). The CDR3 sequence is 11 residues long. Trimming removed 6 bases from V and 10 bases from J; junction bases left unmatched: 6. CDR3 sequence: CSAPWRGEQFF. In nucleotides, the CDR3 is TGCAGTGCCCCCTGGCGGGGGGAGCAGTTCTTC.

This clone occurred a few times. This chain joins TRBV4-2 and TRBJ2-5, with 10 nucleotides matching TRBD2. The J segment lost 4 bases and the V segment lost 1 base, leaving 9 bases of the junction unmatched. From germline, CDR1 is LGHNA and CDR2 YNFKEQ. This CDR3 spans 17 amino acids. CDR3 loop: CASSQAGIAGGGETQYF. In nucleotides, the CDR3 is TGTGCCAGCAGCCAAGCTGGGATAGCGGGAGGTGGAGAGACCCAGTACTTC.

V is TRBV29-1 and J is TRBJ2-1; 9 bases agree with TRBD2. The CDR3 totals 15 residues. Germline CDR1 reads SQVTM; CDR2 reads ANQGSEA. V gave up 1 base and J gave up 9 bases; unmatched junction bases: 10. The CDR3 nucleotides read TGCAGCGTTGAAGGCCGCGCGGGAGGGATTCGTGAGCAGTTCTTC. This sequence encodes CSVEGRAGGIREQFF.

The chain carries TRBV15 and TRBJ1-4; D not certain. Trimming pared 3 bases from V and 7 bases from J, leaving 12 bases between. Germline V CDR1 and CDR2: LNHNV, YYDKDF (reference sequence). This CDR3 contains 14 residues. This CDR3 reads CATSSTDGGEKLFF. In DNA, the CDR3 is TGTGCCACCAGCAGCACAGATGGTGGTGAAAAACTGTTTTTT.

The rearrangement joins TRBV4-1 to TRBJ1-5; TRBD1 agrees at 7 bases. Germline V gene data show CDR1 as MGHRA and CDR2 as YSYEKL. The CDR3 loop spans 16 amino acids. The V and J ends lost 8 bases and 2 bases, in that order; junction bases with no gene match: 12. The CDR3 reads CASRSTGFGGNQPQHF. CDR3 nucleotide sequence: TGCGCCAGCCGGTCGACAGGGTTCGGGGGCAATCAGCCCCAGCATTTT.

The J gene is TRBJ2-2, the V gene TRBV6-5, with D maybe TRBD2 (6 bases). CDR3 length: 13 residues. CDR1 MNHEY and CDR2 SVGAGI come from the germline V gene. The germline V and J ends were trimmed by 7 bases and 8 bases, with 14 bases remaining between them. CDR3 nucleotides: TGTGCCAGCATGGGGACTCGTGGAGGGGAGCTGTTTTTT. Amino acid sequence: CASMGTRGGELFF.

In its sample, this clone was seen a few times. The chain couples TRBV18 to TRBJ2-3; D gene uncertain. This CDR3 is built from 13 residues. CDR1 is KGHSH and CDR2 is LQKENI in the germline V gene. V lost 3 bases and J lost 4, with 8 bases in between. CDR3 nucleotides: TGTGCCAGCTCACCTCGAGAGGCAGATACGCAGTATTTT. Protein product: CASSPREADTQYF.

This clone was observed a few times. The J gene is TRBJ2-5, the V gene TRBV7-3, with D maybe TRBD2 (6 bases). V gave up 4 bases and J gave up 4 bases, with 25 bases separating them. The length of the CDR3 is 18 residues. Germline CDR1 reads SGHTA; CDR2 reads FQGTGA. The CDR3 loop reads CASSSYTPGVREGETQYF. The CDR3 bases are TGTGCCAGCAGCTCCTACACCCCGGGAGTAAGAGAGGGAGAGACCCAGTACTTC.

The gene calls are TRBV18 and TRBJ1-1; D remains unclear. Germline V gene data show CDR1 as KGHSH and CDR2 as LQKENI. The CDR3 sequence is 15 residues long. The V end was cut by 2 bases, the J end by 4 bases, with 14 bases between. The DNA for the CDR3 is TGTGCCAGCTCACCAGGCATCCAGAGGGCCACTGAAGCTTTCTTT. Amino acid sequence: CASSPGIQRATEAFF.

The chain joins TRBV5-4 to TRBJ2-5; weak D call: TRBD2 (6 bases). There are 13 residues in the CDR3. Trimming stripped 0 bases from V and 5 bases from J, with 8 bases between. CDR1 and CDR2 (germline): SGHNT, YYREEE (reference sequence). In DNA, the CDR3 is TGTGCCAGCAGCTTGGGGGGGGTTGAGACCCAGTACTTC. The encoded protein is CASSLGGVETQYF.